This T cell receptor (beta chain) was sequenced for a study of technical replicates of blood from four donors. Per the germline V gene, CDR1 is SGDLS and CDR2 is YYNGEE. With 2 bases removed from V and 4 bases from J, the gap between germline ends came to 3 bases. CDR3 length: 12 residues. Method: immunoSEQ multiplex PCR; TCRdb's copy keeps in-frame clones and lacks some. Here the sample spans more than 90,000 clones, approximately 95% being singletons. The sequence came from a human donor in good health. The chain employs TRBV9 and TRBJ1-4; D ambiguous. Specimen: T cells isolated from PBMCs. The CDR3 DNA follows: TGTGCCAGCAGCGTGAGTAATGAAAAACTGTTTTTT. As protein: CASSVSNEKLFF. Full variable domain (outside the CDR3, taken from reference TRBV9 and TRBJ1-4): DSGVTQTPKHLITATGQRVTLRCSPRSGDLSVYWYQQSLDQGLQFLIQYYNGEERAKGNILERFSAQQFPDLHSELNLSSLELGDSALYFCASSVSNEKLFFGSGTQLSVL.